The 3 T cell receptor beta chains listed next were all sequenced from one sample in a study of PD-1 and CTLA-4 blockade in melanoma. Repertoires were generated with immunoSEQ multiplex PCR, while TCRdb's copy carries only in-frame clones and drops some. The sample yields roughly 30,000 clones, 88% seen once. The sequenced sample was CD8+ T cells from peripheral blood, obtained from a patient given anti-PD-1 treatment. Source of these receptors: a human donor with melanoma.

This rearrangement joins TRBV15 to TRBJ1-1; D might be TRBD1 (5 bases). This CDR3 comprises 13 residues. Germline loops: CDR1 LNHNV, CDR2 YYDKDF (reference sequence). V was shortened by 5 bases and J by 3 bases, with 10 bases between the two germline ends. CDR3 nucleotide sequence: TGTGCCACCAGCGCGCGGGGGGACACTGAAGCTTTCTTT. Encoded protein: CATSARGDTEAFF. Combining the CDR3 with reference TRBV15 and TRBJ1-1 gives the whole variable domain DAMVIQNPRYQVTQFGKPVTLSCSQTLNHNVMYWYQQKSSQAPKLLFHYYDKDFNNEADTPDNFQSRRPNTSFCFLDIRSPGLGDTAMYLCATSARGDTEAFFGQGTRLTVV.

This clone came up once. The CDR3 loop is CASSPAPGLTYEQYF. The CDR3 DNA sequence: TGTGCCAGTAGCCCCGCCCCGGGACTGACCTACGAGCAGTACTTC. V gene TRBV19 combines with J gene TRBJ2-7, with a tentative D call TRBD2 (6 bases). The germline V gene encodes CDR1 LNHDA and CDR2 SQIVND (reference sequence). V lost 6 bases, J lost 2 bases, and 17 bases lay in between. This CDR3 is 15 amino acids long.

This chain connects TRBV7-9 to TRBJ1-5; D unclear. The CDR3 length is 14 residues. Trimming removed 3 bases at V and 8 bases at J, with 14 bases between. Germline V gene data show CDR1 as SEHNR and CDR2 as FQNEAQ (reference sequence). This chain's CDR3 is CASSFAEPMKPQHF. Written as DNA, the CDR3 is TGTGCCAGCAGCTTTGCCGAACCGATGAAGCCCCAGCATTTT. Variable domain in full (rest from reference TRBV7-9 and TRBJ1-5): DTGVSQNPRHKITKRGQNVTFRCDPISEHNRLYWYRQTLGQGPEFLTYFQNEAQLEKSRLLSDRFSAERPKGSFSTLEIQRTEQGDSAMYLCASSFAEPMKPQHFGDGTRLSIL.